The clone carrying this T cell receptor (beta chain) was seen at least ten times. Its antigen is currently unknown. This specimen comes from a study of spatial heterogeneity in lung cancer. Study-level findings and limits: Counts of expanded alpha and beta TCRs within tumors tracked the tumor nonsynonymous mutation count. Counts of ubiquitous and regional expanded TCRs tracked ubiquitous and regional nonsynonymous mutations, respectively.

Time point described: sample taken at primary tumor resection. Unsorted whole RNA of tumor, nontumor lung or frozen PBMC was sequenced. V was pared by 2 bases and J by 0 bases, with 8 bases between. Looked up from germline, CDR1 is MNHEY and CDR2 is SVGEGT. This CDR3 has 15 amino acids. TCRdb redid the calling of the 5' RACE reads with MiXCR, one entry per CDR3 protein. This table has some 10,000 distinct CDR3 sequences, around 10% appearing once. The specimen was lung tumor tissue, collected at surgery. This clonotype was obtained from a female donor with early-stage non-small cell lung cancer. The genes are TRBV6-2 or TRBV6-3 and TRBJ1-5, with D unresolved. CDR3 loop: CASSYRVYSNQPQHF. CDR3 in DNA: TGTGCCAGCAGTTACCGGGTTTATAGCAATCAGCCCCAGCATTTT.